The 25 T cell receptor beta chains below all came from one sample that was sequenced in a study of neoadjuvant nivolumab and ipilimumab in lung cancer. TCRdb keeps only in-frame clones here, not all; method: immunoSEQ multiplex PCR. The repertoire consists of 25,000 to 30,000 clones, with 76% occurring once and the leading ten covering roughly 18%. Here the sequenced sample was tumor tissue, taken after neoadjuvant nivolumab, alone or with ipilimumab, at or shortly before surgery. The receptors come from an adult with non-small cell lung cancer.

This chain links TRBV7-9 with TRBJ2-1; D is perhaps TRBD2 (6 bases). The CDR3 spans 15 residues. Trimming removed 5 bases from V and 0 bases from J, with 11 bases in between. Germline V gene lookup returns CDR1 SEHNR and CDR2 FQNEAQ (reference sequence). In nucleotides, the CDR3 is TGTGCCAGCAGCCAATTGGACTACTCCTACAATGAGCAGTTCTTC. Translation: CASSQLDYSYNEQFF.

The chain recombines TRBV5-6 with TRBJ2-1; the D is unclear. The CDR3 covers 12 residues. Germline assignment: CDR1 SGHDT and CDR2 YYEEEE. V was trimmed by 0 bases and J by 3 bases, leaving 1 base between them. The CDR3 nucleotides are TGTGCCAGCAGCTTGGTCTACAATGAGCAGTTCTTC. Its translation is CASSLVYNEQFF.

This CDR3 reads CASSSRAGADTQYF. In DNA, the CDR3 is TGTGCCAGCAGCTCACGAGCGGGGGCAGATACGCAGTATTTT. The genes are TRBV7-2 and TRBJ2-3, with 8 positions matching TRBD2. V lost 4 bases to trimming and J lost 4 bases; unmatched junction nucleotides: 4. The length of the CDR3 is 14 residues. Germline loops: CDR1 SGHTA, CDR2 FQGNSA.

This clone was picked up a small number of times. The genes are TRBV5-1 and TRBJ2-5; D ambiguous. The CDR3 consists of 12 residues. Germline V CDR1 and CDR2: SGHRS, YFSETQ. The V and J ends lost 7 bases and 2 bases respectively, with 9 bases between them. The CDR3 DNA reads as TGCGCCAGCCGCCGCGCTCAAGAGACCCAGTACTTC. Its protein is CASRRAQETQYF.

The CDR3 region is CASSLVPGQPLVNYGYTF. CDR3 coding DNA: TGCGCCAGCAGCTTGGTTCCGGGACAGCCACTAGTTAACTATGGCTACACCTTC. This rearrangement joins TRBV5-1 to TRBJ1-2, with 7 bases identical to TRBD1. The CDR3 has 18 residues. Germline V CDR1 and CDR2: SGHRS, YFSETQ. Unmatched junction bases numbered 12, after V lost 0 bases and J lost 1 base.

J is TRBJ1-2 and V is TRBV5-1, with D perhaps TRBD1 (5 bases). CDR3 length equals 14 residues. Germline CDR1 and CDR2: SGHRS and YFSETQ. V lost 4 bases and J lost 5, with 15 bases in between. CDR3 nucleotides: TGCGCCAGCAGCGATGCCGGGACTGTGTATGGCTACACCTTC. Protein: CASSDAGTVYGYTF.

The chain carries TRBV2 and TRBJ1-1; maybe TRBD1 (5 bases). The germline gives CDR1 SNHLY, CDR2 FYNNEI. The CDR3 is made up of 11 amino acids. V was shortened by 7 bases and J by 10 bases, with 13 bases between the two germline ends. The CDR3 loop reads CASTYYQGAFF. The CDR3 bases are TGTGCCAGCACGTACTACCAGGGAGCTTTCTTT.

This clone was counted a few times. The chain recombines TRBV11-3 with TRBJ2-3; D perhaps matches TRBD2 (6 bases). CDR3 size: 13 residues. V lost 5 bases to trimming and J lost 3 bases, with 9 bases between them. Germline CDR1 reads SGHNT; CDR2 reads YENEEA. The CDR3 spells CASSPGTTDTQYF. Written as DNA, the CDR3 is TGTGCCAGCAGCCCAGGGACTACAGATACGCAGTATTTT.

V and J are TRBV9 and TRBJ2-7; 11 nucleotides agree with TRBD1. This CDR3 comprises 15 residues. V was pared by 4 bases and J by 4 bases, with 7 bases of the junction left unmatched. Looked up from germline, CDR1 is SGDLS and CDR2 is YYNGEE. DNA of the CDR3: TGTGCCAGCAGCATCGGACAGGGGGCATCGTACGAGCAGTACTTC. As protein: CASSIGQGASYEQYF.

The gene calls are TRBV7-9 and TRBJ1-5; D call uncertain. Trimming shortened V by 4 bases and J by 5 bases, and 12 bases separated the two germline ends. From germline, CDR1 is SEHNR and CDR2 FQNEAQ (reference sequence). The CDR3 covers 14 residues. In DNA, the CDR3 is TGTGCCAGCAGCTCCAGCTCTGGATATCAGCCCCAGCATTTT. This encodes CASSSSSGYQPQHF.

The V gene is TRBV30, the J gene TRBJ1-1; D ambiguous. The CDR3 is 14 residues long. Trimming took off 0 bases at V and 4 bases at J, with 12 bases between the two ends. CDR1 and CDR2 from the germline V gene are GTSNPN and SVGIG (reference sequence). The CDR3 here is CAWSVLYSGTEAFF. The DNA of the CDR3 is TGTGCCTGGAGTGTACTGTACTCGGGCACTGAAGCTTTCTTT.

This rearrangement joins TRBV30 to TRBJ1-1, with 9 bases fitting TRBD1. CDR3 length equals 13 residues. The ends lost 5 bases at V and 6 bases at J; junction bases unmatched: 7. Germline CDR1 GTSNPN, CDR2 SVGIG (reference sequence). CDR3 sequence (DNA): TGTGCCTGGGCCGGGACAGGGTTTTCTGAAGCTTTCTTT. Its translation is CAWAGTGFSEAFF.

The J gene is TRBJ2-5, the V gene TRBV29-1; weak D call: TRBD1 (6 bases). CDR3 length equals 15 residues. Germline assignment: CDR1 SQVTM and CDR2 ANQGSEA. V was trimmed by 6 bases and J by 4 bases, leaving 21 bases between them. The CDR3 nucleotides read TGCAGCGTAGACTGGACAGCCTCCATTCGAGAGACCCAGTACTTC. This sequence encodes CSVDWTASIRETQYF. Looking up the rest from reference TRBV29-1 and TRBJ2-5 gives the full variable domain: SAVISQKPSRDICQRGTSLTIQCQVDSQVTMMFWYRQQPGQSLTLIATANQGSEATYESGFVIDKFPISRPNLTFSTLTVSNMSPEDSSIYLCSVDWTASIRETQYFGPGTRLLVL.

The genes are TRBV19 and TRBJ2-5; TRBD1 aligns across 9 bases. V gave up 6 bases and J gave up 2 bases; unmatched junction bases: 10. The germline gives CDR1 LNHDA, CDR2 SQIVND (reference sequence). The length of the CDR3 is 16 residues. The CDR3 DNA reads as TGTGCCAGTAGGCCAGGGACAGGGAGTTGGCAAGAGACCCAGTACTTC. It yields the protein CASRPGTGSWQETQYF.

This sequence joins TRBV6-5 and TRBJ2-1, with D tentatively TRBD1 (6 bases). Germline CDR1 MNHEY, CDR2 SVGAGI. Trimming left V 5 bases short and J 4 bases short, with 9 bases between. The CDR3 has 13 amino acids. DNA for the CDR3: TGTGCCAGCAGTCCGGGACATTACAATGAGCAGTTCTTC. This sequence encodes CASSPGHYNEQFF.

J is TRBJ1-5 and V is TRBV19; D call uncertain. Trimming pared 7 bases from V and 1 base from J, leaving 14 bases between. Germline CDR1 reads LNHDA; CDR2 reads SQIVND (reference sequence). This CDR3 has 15 residues. The CDR3 DNA is TGTGCCAGTAAGGCGGTAGTAACCAGCAATCAGCCCCAGCATTTT. Protein product: CASKAVVTSNQPQHF.

This rearrangement joins TRBV4-3 to TRBJ2-5; D might be TRBD1 (7 bases). With 3 bases removed from V and 4 bases from J, the gap between germline ends came to 12 bases. Per germline, CDR1 LGHNA and CDR2 YSLEER. CDR3 length: 14 residues. CDR3 bases: TGCGCCAGCAGCCAGGCAGGGGGGCGAGAGACCCAGTACTTC. This gives the protein CASSQAGGRETQYF.

The chain recombines TRBV28 with TRBJ1-2, with D hard to call. V dropped 5 bases and J dropped 7 bases, with 8 bases sitting between them. Per the germline V gene, CDR1 is MDHEN and CDR2 is SYDVKM. The CDR3 consists of 11 residues. The CDR3 DNA follows: TGTGCCAGCAGTGAACAGCGTGGCTACACCTTC. Amino acids: CASSEQRGYTF.

This clone was observed a handful of times. J is TRBJ1-3 and V is TRBV7-2; 7 nucleotides agree with TRBD1. This CDR3 region has 16 residues. V shed 5 bases and J 1 base; nucleotides not matched to a gene: 8. Germline CDR1 and CDR2: SGHTA and FQGNSA. CDR3 sequence: CASSPTRTGSGNTIYF. The CDR3 DNA is TGTGCCAGCAGCCCAACCAGGACAGGATCTGGAAACACCATATATTTT.

The chain has TRBV19 and TRBJ1-6; 7 nucleotides line up with TRBD1. CDR3 size: 17 residues. Germline lookup yields CDR1 LNHDA and CDR2 SQIVND (reference sequence). V shed 3 bases, J shed 1 base, and the junction held 6 bases outside the gene matches. CDR3 protein: CASSITGVASYNSPLHF. CDR3 sequence (DNA): TGTGCCAGTAGTATTACAGGGGTGGCATCCTATAATTCACCCCTCCACTTT.

The genes are TRBV18 and TRBJ2-5; D unresolved. Germline V gene sequence: CDR1 KGHSH, CDR2 LQKENI. CDR3 length: 15 amino acids. V lost 6 bases, J lost 0 bases, and 14 bases lay in between. The CDR3, as DNA: TGTGCCAGCTCCCGTACGGTGTCGTACCAAGAGACCCAGTACTTC. It encodes CASSRTVSYQETQYF.

Worth noting for this clone: One end of the junction varies from germline; a read error may be responsible. The CDR3: CASSDPWGSSSF. The CDR3 nucleotides read TGTGCCAGCAGTGATCCCTGGGGGTCCTCATCTTTC. The chain is built from TRBV25-1 and TRBJ1-2; the D gene is possibly TRBD1 (5 bases). Germline V gene data show CDR1 as MGHDK and CDR2 as SYGVNS. The CDR3 spans 12 residues.

This rearrangement joins TRBV5-5 to TRBJ2-3; D could derive from TRBD1 or TRBD2 (5 bases each). The CDR3 contains 14 residues. From germline, CDR1 is SGHKS and CDR2 YYEKEE (reference sequence). Trimming removed 0 bases from V and 4 bases from J, with 9 bases in between. In DNA, the CDR3 is TGTGCCAGCAGCTTGGGTAGGGACCCAGATACGCAGTATTTT. Protein sequence: CASSLGRDPDTQYF.

This rearrangement joins TRBV30 to TRBJ2-7; TRBD2 matches at 12 bases. CDR3 length equals 15 residues. Germline values: CDR1 GTSNPN, CDR2 SVGIG (reference sequence). J was trimmed by 2 bases and V by 1 base; bases with no gene match: 3. The CDR3 is CAWSASSGGAYEQYF. For the CDR3, the DNA is TGTGCCTGGAGTGCATCTAGCGGGGGGGCCTACGAGCAGTACTTC.

The chain recombines TRBV6-6 with TRBJ1-3; D is undetermined. The CDR3 sequence is 13 residues long. Between the trimmed V and J ends, which lost 8 bases and 1 base, there was a span of 9 bases. CDR1 and CDR2 from the germline V gene are MNHNY and SVGAGI (reference sequence). CDR3: CASRTGSGNTIYF. The CDR3, as DNA: TGTGCCAGCCGGACGGGGTCTGGAAACACCATATATTTT.